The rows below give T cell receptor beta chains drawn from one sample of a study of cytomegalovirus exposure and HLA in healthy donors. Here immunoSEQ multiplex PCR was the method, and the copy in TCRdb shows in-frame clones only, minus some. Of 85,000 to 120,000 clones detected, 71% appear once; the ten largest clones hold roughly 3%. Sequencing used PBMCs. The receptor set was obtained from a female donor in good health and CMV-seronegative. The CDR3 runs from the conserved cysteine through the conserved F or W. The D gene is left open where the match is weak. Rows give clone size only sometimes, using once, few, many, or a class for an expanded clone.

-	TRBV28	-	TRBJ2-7	TGTGCCAGCAGTCCTGGAGGGCACGAGCAGTACTTC	CASSPGGHEQYF
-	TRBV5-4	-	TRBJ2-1	TGTGCCAGCAGCCAGGCAGGGACTTACAATGAGCAGTTCTTC	CASSQAGTYNEQFF
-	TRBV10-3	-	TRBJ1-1	TGTGCCATCAGTGAGACATCAGGGAACACTGAAGCTTTCTTT	CAISETSGNTEAFF
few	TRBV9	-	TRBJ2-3	TGTGCCAGCAGCTCAGGGGGAGGTCCAGATACGCAGTATTTT	CASSSGGGPDTQYF
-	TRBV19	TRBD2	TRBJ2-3	TGTGCCAGTAGAGCCGGGGGGACAGATACGCAGTATTTT	CASRAGGTDTQYF
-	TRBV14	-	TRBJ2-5	TGTGCCAGCAGCCCAGAAATAGGAGGGTTAGGAGAGACCCAGTACTTC	CASSPEIGGLGETQYF
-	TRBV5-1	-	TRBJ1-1	TGCGCCAGCAGTCGCACCACAGCGAACACTGAAGCTTTCTTT	CASSRTTANTEAFF
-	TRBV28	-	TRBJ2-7	TGTGCCAGCGGGCAGGGGTTCCCCTACGAGCAGTACTTC	CASGQGFPYEQYF
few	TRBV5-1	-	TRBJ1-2	TGCGCCAGCAGCTCCATAACCCACAGCGCACTAGACTATGGCTACACCTTC	CASSSITHSALDYGYTF
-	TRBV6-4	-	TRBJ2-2	TGTGCCAGCAGTGACTCCACGAACACCGGGGAGCTGTTTTTT	CASSDSTNTGELFF
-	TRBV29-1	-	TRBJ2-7	TGCAGCGTTGTAGAGGGAGCCTACGAGCAGTACTTC	CSVVEGAYEQYF
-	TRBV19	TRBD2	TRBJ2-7	TGTGCCAGTAGTATTGATCGTACCGGGACTAGCGGGAGAAGACACGAGCAGTACTTC	CASSIDRTGTSGRRHEQYF
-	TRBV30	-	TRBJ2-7	TGTGCCGGGGGGACCCTAAGAGAGCAGTACTTC	CAGGTLREQYF
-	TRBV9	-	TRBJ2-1	TGTGCCAGCAGCTCCACGGGGAAGGCCTACAATGAGCAGTTCTTC	CASSSTGKAYNEQFF
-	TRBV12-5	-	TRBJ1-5	TGTGCTAGTGGTTTGGTAATATCGGGGAGGGATCAGCCCCAGCATTTT	CASGLVISGRDQPQHF
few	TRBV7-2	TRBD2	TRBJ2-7	TGTGCCAGCGGACGTGGACTAGCGGGAGACGAGCAGTACTTC	CASGRGLAGDEQYF
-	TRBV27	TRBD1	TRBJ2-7	TGTGCCAGCAGGAGAACAGGGGGCAGTCCCTCCTACGAGCAGTACTTC	CASRRTGGSPSYEQYF